This TCR beta chain was documented in a study of shared clonotypes between healthy human individuals. J was trimmed by 3 bases and V by 1 base; bases with no gene match: 7. The CDR3 sequence is 17 residues long. Per the germline V gene, CDR1 is SGHKS and CDR2 is YYEKEE (reference sequence). Method: immunoSEQ multiplex PCR; TCRdb's copy keeps in-frame clones and lacks some. The sample contains 2.5 million or so clones, around nine tenths of which appear only once. The study's findings and limits: At large depth, rarefaction still showed sorted-subset sequencing to be incomplete.

Worth noting for this clone: Its matching antigen is unknown.

This chain uses TRBV5-5 with TRBJ1-4; TRBD1 agrees at 9 bases. Material: naive CD4+ T cells sorted from blood. The subset denotes: CD45RA+ positively selected. This TCR was recovered from a man younger than 35 in good health. The CDR3 sequence: CASSLLGTGPPNEKLFF. For the CDR3, the DNA is TGTGCCAGCAGCTTGCTAGGGACAGGGCCCCCTAATGAAAAACTGTTTTTT.